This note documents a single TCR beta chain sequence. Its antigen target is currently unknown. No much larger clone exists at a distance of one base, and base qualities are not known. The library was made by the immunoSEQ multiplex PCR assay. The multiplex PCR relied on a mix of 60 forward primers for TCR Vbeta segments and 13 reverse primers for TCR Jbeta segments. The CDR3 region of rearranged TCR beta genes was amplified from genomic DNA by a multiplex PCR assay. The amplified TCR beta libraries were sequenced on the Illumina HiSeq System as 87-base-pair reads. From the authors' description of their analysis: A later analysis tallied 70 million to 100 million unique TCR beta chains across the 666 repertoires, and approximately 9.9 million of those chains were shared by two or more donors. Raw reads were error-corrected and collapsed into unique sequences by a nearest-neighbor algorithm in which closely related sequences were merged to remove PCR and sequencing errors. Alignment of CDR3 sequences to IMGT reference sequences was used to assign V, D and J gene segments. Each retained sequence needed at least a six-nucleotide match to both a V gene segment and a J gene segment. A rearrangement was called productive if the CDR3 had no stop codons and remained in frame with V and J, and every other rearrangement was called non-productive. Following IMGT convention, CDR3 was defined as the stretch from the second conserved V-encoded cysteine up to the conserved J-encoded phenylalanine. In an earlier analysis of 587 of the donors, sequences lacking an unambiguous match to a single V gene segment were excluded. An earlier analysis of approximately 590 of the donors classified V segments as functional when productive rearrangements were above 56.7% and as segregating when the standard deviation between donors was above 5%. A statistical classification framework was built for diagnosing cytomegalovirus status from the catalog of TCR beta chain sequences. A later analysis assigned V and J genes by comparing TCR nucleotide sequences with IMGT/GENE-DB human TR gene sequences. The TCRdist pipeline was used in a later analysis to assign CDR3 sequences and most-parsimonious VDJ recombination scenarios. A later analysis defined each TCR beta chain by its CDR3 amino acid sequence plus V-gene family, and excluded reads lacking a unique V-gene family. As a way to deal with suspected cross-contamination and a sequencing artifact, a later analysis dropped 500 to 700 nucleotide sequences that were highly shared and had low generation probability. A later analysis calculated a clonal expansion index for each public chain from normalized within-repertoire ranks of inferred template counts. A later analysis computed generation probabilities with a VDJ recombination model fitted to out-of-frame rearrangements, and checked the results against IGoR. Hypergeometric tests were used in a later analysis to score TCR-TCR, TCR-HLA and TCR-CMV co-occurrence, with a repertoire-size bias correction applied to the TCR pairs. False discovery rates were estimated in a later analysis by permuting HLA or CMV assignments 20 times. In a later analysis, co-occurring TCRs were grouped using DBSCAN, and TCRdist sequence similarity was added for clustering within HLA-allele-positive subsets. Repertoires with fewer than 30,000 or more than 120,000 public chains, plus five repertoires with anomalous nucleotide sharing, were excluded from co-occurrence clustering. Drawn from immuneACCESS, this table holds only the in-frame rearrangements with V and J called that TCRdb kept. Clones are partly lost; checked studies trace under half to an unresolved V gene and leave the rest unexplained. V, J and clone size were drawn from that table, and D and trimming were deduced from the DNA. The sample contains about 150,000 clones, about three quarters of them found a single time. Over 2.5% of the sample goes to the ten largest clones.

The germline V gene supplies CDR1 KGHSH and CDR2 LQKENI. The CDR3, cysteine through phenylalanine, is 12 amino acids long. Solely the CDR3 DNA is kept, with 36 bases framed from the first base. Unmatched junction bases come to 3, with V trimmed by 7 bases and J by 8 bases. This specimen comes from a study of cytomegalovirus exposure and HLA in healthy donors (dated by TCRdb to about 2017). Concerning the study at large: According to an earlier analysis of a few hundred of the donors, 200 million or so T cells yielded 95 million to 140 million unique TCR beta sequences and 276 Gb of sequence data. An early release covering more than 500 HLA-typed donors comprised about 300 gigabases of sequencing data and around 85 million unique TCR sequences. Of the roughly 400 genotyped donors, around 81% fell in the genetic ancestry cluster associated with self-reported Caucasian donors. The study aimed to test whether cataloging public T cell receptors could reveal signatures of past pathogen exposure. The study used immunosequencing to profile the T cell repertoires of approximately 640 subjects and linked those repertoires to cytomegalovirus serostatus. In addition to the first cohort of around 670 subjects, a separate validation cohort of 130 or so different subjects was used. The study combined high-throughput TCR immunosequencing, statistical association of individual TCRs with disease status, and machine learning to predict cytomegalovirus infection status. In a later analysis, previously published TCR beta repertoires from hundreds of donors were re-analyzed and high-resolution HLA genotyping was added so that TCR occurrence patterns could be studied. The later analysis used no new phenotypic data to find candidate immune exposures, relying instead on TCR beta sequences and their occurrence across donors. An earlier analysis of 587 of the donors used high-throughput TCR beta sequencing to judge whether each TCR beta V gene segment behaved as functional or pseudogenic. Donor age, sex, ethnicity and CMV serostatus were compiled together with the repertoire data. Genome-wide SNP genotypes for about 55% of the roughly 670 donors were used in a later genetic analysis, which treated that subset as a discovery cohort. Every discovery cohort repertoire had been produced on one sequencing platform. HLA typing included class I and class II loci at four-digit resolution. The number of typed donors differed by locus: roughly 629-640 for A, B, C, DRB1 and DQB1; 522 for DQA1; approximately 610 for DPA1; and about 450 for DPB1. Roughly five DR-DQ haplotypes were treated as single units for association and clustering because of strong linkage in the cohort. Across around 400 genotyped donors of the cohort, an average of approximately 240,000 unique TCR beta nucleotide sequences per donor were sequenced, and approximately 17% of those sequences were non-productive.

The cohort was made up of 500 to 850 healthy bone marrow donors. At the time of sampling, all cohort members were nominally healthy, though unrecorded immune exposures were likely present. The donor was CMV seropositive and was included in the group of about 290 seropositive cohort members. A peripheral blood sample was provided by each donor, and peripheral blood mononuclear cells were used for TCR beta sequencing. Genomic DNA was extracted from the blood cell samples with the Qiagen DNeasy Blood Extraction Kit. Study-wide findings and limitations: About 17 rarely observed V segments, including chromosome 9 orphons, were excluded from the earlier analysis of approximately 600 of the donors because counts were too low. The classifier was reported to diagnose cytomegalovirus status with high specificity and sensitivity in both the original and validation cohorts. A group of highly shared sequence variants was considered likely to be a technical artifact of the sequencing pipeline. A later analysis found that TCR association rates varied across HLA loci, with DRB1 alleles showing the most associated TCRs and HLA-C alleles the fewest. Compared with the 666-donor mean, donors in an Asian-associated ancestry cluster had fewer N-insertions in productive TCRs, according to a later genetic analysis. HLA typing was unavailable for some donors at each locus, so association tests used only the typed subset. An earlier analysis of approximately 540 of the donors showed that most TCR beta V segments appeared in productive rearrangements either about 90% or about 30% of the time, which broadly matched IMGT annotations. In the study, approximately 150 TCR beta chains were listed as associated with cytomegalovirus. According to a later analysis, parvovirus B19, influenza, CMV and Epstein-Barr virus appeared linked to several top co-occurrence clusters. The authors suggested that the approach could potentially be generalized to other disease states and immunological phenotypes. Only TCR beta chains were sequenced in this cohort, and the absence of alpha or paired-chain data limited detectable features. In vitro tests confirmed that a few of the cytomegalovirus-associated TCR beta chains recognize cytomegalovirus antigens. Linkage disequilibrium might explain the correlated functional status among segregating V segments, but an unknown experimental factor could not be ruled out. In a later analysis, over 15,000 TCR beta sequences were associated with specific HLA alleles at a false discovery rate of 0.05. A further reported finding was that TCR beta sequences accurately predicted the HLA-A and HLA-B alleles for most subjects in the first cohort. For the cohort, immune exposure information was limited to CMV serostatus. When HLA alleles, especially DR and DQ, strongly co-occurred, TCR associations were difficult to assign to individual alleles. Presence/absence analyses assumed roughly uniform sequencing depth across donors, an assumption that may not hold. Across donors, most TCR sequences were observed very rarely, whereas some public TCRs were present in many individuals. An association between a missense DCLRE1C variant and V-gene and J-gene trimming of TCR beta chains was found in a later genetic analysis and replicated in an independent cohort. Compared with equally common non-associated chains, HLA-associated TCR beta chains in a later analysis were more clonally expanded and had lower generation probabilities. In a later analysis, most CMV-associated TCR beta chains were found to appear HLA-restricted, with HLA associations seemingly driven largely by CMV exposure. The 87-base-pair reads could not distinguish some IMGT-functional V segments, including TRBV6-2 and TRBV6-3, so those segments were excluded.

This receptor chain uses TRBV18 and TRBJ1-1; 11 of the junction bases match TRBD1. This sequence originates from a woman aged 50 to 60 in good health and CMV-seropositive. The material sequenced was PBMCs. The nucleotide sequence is TGTGCCAGCTTGGGACAGGGGGACGAAGCTTTCTTT. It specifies CASLGQGDEAFF.